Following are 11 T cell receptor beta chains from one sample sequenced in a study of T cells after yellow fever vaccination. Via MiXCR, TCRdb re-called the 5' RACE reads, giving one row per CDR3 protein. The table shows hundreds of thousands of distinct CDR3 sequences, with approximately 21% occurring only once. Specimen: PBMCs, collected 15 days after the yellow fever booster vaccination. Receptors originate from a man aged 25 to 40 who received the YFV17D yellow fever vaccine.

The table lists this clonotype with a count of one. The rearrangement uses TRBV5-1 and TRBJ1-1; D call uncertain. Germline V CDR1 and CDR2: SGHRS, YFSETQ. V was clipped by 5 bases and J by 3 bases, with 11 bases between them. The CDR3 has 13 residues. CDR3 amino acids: CASRAEPDTEAFF. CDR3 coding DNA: TGCGCCAGCAGGGCGGAACCTGACACTGAAGCTTTCTTT.

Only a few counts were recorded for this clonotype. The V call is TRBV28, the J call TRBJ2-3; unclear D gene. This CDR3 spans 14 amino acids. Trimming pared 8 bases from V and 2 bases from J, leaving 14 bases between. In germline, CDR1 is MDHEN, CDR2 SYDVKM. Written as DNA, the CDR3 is TGTGCCAGCGGGTGGATGCAGGCCACAGATACGCAGTATTTT. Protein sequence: CASGWMQATDTQYF.

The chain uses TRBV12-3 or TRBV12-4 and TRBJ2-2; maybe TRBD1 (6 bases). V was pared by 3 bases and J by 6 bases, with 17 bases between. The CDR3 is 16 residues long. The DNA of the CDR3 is TGTGCCAGCAGTTTCGGAACAGGGAGAAGTTCCGGGGAGCTGTTTTTT. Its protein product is CASSFGTGRSSGELFF.

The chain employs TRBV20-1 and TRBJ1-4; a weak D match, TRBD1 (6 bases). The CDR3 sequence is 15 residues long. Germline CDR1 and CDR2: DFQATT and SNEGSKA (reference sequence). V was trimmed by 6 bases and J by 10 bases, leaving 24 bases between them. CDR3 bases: TGCAGTGCGCGCTTTTTAGCACCACAGGGCGGAAAACTGTTTTTT. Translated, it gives CSARFLAPQGGKLFF.

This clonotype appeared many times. The CDR3 sequence is CASSHRPRGTEAFF. The CDR3 region has the DNA TGTGCCAGCAGCCACCGACCTAGGGGAACTGAAGCTTTCTTT. The chain couples TRBV14 to TRBJ1-1; maybe TRBD1 (5 bases). CDR1 SGHDN and CDR2 FVKESK come from the germline V gene. The germline V and J ends were trimmed by 3 bases and 5 bases, with 13 bases remaining between them. This CDR3 has 14 amino acids.

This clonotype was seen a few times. The CDR3 region has the DNA TGCGCCAGCAGCCAAAATAGCGGGAGTGGTGAGACCCAGTACTTC. Translated: CASSQNSGSGETQYF. This sequence joins TRBV4-3 and TRBJ2-5; 9 bases are shared with TRBD2. Germline V gives CDR1 LGHNA, CDR2 YSLEER. V lost 2 bases and J lost 5; bases outside the gene matches: 6. The length of the CDR3 is 15 residues.

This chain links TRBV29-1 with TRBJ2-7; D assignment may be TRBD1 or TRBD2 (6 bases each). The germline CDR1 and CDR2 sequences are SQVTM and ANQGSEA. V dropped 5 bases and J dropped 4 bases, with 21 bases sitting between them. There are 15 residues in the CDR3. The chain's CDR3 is CSVTDTGGDFYEQYF. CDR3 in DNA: TGCAGCGTTACCGATACCGGGGGCGACTTTTACGAGCAGTACTTC.

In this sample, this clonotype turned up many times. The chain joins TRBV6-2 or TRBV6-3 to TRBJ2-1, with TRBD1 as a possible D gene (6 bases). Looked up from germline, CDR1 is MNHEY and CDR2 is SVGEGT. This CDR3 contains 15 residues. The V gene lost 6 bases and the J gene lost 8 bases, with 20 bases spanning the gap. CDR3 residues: CASSLLGGDAYEQFF. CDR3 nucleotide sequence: TGTGCCAGCAGCCTACTAGGGGGAGACGCATATGAGCAGTTCTTC.

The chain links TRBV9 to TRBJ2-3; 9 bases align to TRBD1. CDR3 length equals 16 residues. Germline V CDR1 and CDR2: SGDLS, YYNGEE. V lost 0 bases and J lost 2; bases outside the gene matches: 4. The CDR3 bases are TGTGCCAGCAGCGTAGGGGACAGGGTGGACACAGATACGCAGTATTTT. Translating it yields CASSVGDRVDTDTQYF.

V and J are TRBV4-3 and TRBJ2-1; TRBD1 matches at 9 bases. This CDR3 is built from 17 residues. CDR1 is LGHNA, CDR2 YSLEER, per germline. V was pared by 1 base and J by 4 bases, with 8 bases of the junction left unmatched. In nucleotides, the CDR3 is TGCGCCAGCAGCCAAGGCGGGACAGGGATGGGTTACAATGAGCAGTTCTTC. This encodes CASSQGGTGMGYNEQFF.

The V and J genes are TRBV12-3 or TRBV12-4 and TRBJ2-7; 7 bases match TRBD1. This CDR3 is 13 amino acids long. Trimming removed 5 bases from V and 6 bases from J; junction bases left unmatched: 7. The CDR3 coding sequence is TGTGCCAGCAGTCTTACAGGGGACGGCGAGCAGTACTTC. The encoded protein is CASSLTGDGEQYF.